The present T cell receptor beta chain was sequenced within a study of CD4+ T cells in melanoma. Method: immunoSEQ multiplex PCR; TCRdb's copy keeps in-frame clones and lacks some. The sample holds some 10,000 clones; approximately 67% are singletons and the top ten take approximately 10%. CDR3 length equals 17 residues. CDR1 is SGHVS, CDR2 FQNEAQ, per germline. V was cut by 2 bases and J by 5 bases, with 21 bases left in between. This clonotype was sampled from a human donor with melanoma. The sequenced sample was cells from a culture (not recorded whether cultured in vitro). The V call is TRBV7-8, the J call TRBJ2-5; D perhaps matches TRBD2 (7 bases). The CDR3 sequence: CASSLREGYRGAETQYF. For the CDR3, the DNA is TGTGCCAGCAGCTTAAGGGAGGGCTATCGGGGGGCGGAGACCCAGTACTTC. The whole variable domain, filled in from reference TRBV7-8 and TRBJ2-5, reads GAGVSQSPRYKVAKRGQDVALRCDPISGHVSLFWYQQALGQGPEFLTYFQNEAQLDKSGLPSDRFFAERPEGSVSTLKIQRTQQEDSAVYLCASSLREGYRGAETQYFGPGTRLLVL.